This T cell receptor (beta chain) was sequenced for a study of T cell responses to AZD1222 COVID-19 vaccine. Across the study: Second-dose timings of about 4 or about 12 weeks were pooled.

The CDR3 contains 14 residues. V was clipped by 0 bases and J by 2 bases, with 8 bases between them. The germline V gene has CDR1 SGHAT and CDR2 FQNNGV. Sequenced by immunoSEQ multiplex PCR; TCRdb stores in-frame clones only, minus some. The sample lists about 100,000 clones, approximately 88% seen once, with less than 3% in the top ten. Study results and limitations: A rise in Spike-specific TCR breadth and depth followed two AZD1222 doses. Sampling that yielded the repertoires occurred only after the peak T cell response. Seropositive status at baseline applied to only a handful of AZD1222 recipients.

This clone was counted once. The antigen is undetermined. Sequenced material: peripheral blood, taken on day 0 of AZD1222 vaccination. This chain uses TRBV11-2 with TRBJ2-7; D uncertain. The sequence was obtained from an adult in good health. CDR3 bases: TGTGCCAGCAGCTTAGATAGCCAAGCCTACGAGCAGTACTTC. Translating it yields CASSLDSQAYEQYF. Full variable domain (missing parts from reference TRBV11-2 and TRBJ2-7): EAGVAQSPRYKIIEKRQSVAFWCNPISGHATLYWYQQILGQGPKLLIQFQNNGVVDDSQLPKDRFSAERLKGVDSTLKIQPAKLEDSAVYLCASSLDSQAYEQYFGPGTRLTVT.